This T cell receptor beta chain comes out of a study of control samples from healthy donors and cancer patients. TCRdb keeps only in-frame clones here, not all; method: immunoSEQ multiplex PCR. The sample records about 130,000 clones, about 95% being singletons. This clone appeared once. This clonotype was obtained from a man between 60 and 70 years old with colorectal cancer. The sequenced sample was PBMCs.

CDR3 bases: TGTGCCAGCAGTTTTGGAGGGACCGGGGAGCTGTTTTTT. As protein: CASSFGGTGELFF. This rearrangement joins TRBV12-3 or TRBV12-4 to TRBJ2-2; maybe TRBD2 (6 bases). This CDR3 spans 13 amino acids. V shed 3 bases and J shed 5 bases, with 7 bases lying between them.